The 18 T cell receptor beta chains presented below share a single source sample, sequenced in a study of blood T cell repertoires in COVID-19. Assay used: immunoSEQ multiplex PCR; TCRdb lists only in-frame clones, some missing. There are 75,000 to 95,000 clones in the sample; around 72% occur only once, and approximately 25% lies in the top ten. The sample taken for sequencing was peripheral blood. Receptors were obtained from a woman in her fifties or sixties in a cohort sampled during active or convalescent COVID-19.

The rearrangement uses TRBV21-1 and TRBJ1-1; no check of the table's D call, TRBD1, against the DNA was made. TRBV21-1 constitutes a pseudogene. This CDR3 contains 16 residues. CDR3 sequence (DNA): TGTGCCAGCAGCAAAGGGCACCAAAGAATGAACACTGAAGCTTTCTTT. Amino acid sequence: CASSKGHQRMNTEAFF.

The CDR3 protein is CASTGQGTIYNEQFF. The CDR3, as DNA: TGCGCCAGCACAGGACAGGGGACGATATACAATGAGCAGTTCTTC. The chain is built from TRBV5-1 and TRBJ2-1; 9 positions match TRBD1. The CDR3 is made up of 15 amino acids. Germline V gene data show CDR1 as SGHRS and CDR2 as YFSETQ. V was pared by 6 bases and J by 4 bases, with 8 bases of the junction left unmatched.

This clone has a handful of counts. V and J are TRBV20-1 and TRBJ1-1, with D hard to call. The CDR3 length is 11 residues. From germline, CDR1 is DFQATT and CDR2 SNEGSKA (reference sequence). CDR3 bases: TGCGGATACCAGGTTCGGGGTGAAGCTTTCTTT. It is translated as CGYQVRGEAFF.

This chain connects TRBV6-5 to TRBJ1-2; 7 bases match TRBD1. CDR1 and CDR2 from the germline V gene are MNHEY and SVGAGI. CDR3 length equals 13 residues. V shed 7 bases, J shed 7 bases, and the junction held 9 bases outside the gene matches. CDR3 region: CASTARGMAGYTF. For the CDR3, the DNA is TGTGCCAGCACCGCCAGGGGGATGGCTGGCTACACCTTC.

This clone appeared a few times. The chain joins TRBV2 to TRBJ1-5, with D tentatively TRBD1 (6 bases). The germline CDR1 and CDR2 sequences are SNHLY and FYNNEI. This CDR3 region has 15 residues. Trimming left V 6 bases short and J 2 bases short, with 14 bases between. The CDR3, as DNA: TGTGCCAGCAGCAAGGACAGTGGGGGCAATCAGCCCCAGCATTTT. Residues: CASSKDSGGNQPQHF.

The CDR3 DNA is TGTGCCAGTAAAGGATTGGGACAGAACACTGAAGCTTTCTTT. Its translation is CASKGLGQNTEAFF. The chain employs TRBV25-1 and TRBJ1-1, with D maybe TRBD1 (6 bases). This CDR3 region has 14 residues. Trimming shortened V by 9 bases and J by 1 base, and 15 bases separated the two germline ends. Germline assignment: CDR1 MGHDK and CDR2 SYGVNS.

For the CDR3, the DNA is TGTGCCAGCAGCCATCTAGCGGGTCCAGCAGAAAATGAGCAGTTCTTC. Translation: CASSHLAGPAENEQFF. V gene TRBV4-2 combines with J gene TRBJ2-1; TRBD2 matches at 8 bases. V trimming: 3 bases; J trimming: 7 bases; junction bases outside the gene matches: 11. Germline values: CDR1 LGHNA, CDR2 YNFKEQ. The CDR3 is 16 amino acids.

The genes are TRBV28 and TRBJ2-7; 8 nucleotides align to TRBD1. The J segment lost 5 bases and the V segment lost 4 bases, leaving 10 bases of the junction unmatched. In germline, CDR1 is MDHEN, CDR2 SYDVKM. The CDR3 consists of 15 residues. In nucleotides, the CDR3 is TGTGCCAGCAGTTCCCCCTCTGGCAGGGGGCACGAGCAGTACTTC. This encodes CASSSPSGRGHEQYF.

J is TRBJ2-1 and V is TRBV11-3, with a possible D match to TRBD2 (7 bases). Deletions cut 5 bases from V and 4 bases from J, with 15 bases between. The germline V gene encodes CDR1 SGHNT and CDR2 YENEEA. The CDR3 has 15 amino acids. This chain's CDR3 is CASSPPGGPYNEQFF. The CDR3 DNA is TGTGCCAGCAGCCCCCCGGGGGGCCCTTACAATGAGCAGTTCTTC.

The chain combines TRBV7-6 with TRBJ2-2; 8 nucleotides agree with TRBD1. V lost 5 bases and J lost 2; bases outside the gene matches: 10. The CDR3 contains 17 residues. Germline loops: CDR1 SGHVS, CDR2 FNYEAQ. The CDR3 spells CASSPSTGAGNTGELFF. In DNA form, the CDR3 reads TGTGCCAGCAGCCCATCGACAGGGGCTGGTAACACCGGGGAGCTGTTTTTT.

This chain links TRBV2 with TRBJ1-2; no clear D. CDR3 length: 15 residues. Germline V gives CDR1 SNHLY, CDR2 FYNNEI. V lost 3 bases, J lost 8 bases, and 19 bases lay in between. CDR3 in DNA: TGTGCCAGCAGTGATTCCCCCAGCGGCTTATCGGGCTACACCTTC. Amino acid sequence: CASSDSPSGLSGYTF. Together with reference TRBV2 and TRBJ1-2, the CDR3 gives the full variable domain: EPEVTQTPSHQVTQMGQEVILRCVPISNHLYFYWYRQILGQKVEFLVSFYNNEISEKSEIFDDQFSVERPDGSNFTLKIRSTKLEDSAMYFCASSDSPSGLSGYTFGSGTRLTVV.

The J gene is TRBJ2-1, the V gene TRBV5-4, with 8 bases aligning to TRBD1. The CDR3 covers 16 residues. V was pared by 4 bases and J by 2 bases, with 8 bases of the junction left unmatched. CDR1 SGHNT and CDR2 YYREEE come from the germline V gene (reference sequence). This CDR3 reads CASSRSGQGPYNEQFF. The CDR3 DNA sequence: TGTGCCAGCAGCAGATCTGGACAGGGCCCCTACAATGAGCAGTTCTTC.

This clone was detected once. Other DNA sequences in this specimen translate into the identical CDR3. This chain links TRBV19 with TRBJ1-5, with 7 bases that match TRBD1. This CDR3 region has 15 residues. V was clipped by 6 bases and J by 2 bases; unmatched bases: 7. CDR1 LNHDA and CDR2 SQIVND come from the germline V gene (reference sequence). CDR3 protein: CASSTDREGNQPQHF. Here the CDR3 DNA reads TGTGCCAGTAGCACCGACAGGGAGGGCAATCAGCCCCAGCATTTT.

The V and J genes are TRBV7-9 and TRBJ1-4; no firm D call. Trimming pared 5 bases from V and 4 bases from J, leaving 14 bases between. Germline V gene lookup returns CDR1 SEHNR and CDR2 FQNEAQ (reference sequence). CDR3 length: 15 amino acids. The CDR3 DNA reads TGTGCCAGCAGCCCGAGGTGGGGAGTTAATGAAAAACTGTTTTTT. Translation gives CASSPRWGVNEKLFF.

This clone was observed a few times. The chain links TRBV10-3 to TRBJ1-2, with D maybe TRBD1 (5 bases). Germline CDR1 ENHRY, CDR2 SYGVKD. The length of the CDR3 is 15 residues. V was cut by 0 bases and J by 5 bases, with 13 bases left in between. CDR3 region: CAISESVGSGYGYTF. DNA for the CDR3: TGTGCCATCAGTGAGTCGGTCGGCTCAGGGTATGGCTACACCTTC.

This clone was counted many times. One end of the junction varies from germline; a read error may be responsible. The chain uses TRBV4-1 and TRBJ1-5; D ambiguous. In germline, CDR1 is MGHRA, CDR2 YSYEKL. CDR3 length: 14 amino acids. This CDR3 is CASSLKISDQPQHF. The CDR3 DNA sequence: TGCGCCAGCAGTCTTAAGATTAGCGATCAGCCCCAGCATTTT.

The genes are TRBV27 and TRBJ1-3, with a possible D match to TRBD1 (5 bases). Germline-derived CDR1 and CDR2 are MNHEY and SMNVEV (reference sequence). CDR3 length equals 14 residues. V gave up 6 bases and J gave up 8 bases, with 17 bases separating them. DNA of the CDR3: TGTGCCAGCAGGCCTCACGGGGGGGTGGACACCATATATTTT. It is translated as CASRPHGGVDTIYF.

The rearrangement joins TRBV9 to TRBJ2-7; 7 bases map to TRBD2. The junction had 5 bases not matched to a gene; V was cut back by 3 bases and J by 5 bases. Germline CDR1 SGDLS, CDR2 YYNGEE. CDR3 length: 13 amino acids. The CDR3 is CASSGTSIHEQYF. The CDR3 coding sequence is TGTGCCAGCAGCGGGACTAGTATCCACGAGCAGTACTTC.